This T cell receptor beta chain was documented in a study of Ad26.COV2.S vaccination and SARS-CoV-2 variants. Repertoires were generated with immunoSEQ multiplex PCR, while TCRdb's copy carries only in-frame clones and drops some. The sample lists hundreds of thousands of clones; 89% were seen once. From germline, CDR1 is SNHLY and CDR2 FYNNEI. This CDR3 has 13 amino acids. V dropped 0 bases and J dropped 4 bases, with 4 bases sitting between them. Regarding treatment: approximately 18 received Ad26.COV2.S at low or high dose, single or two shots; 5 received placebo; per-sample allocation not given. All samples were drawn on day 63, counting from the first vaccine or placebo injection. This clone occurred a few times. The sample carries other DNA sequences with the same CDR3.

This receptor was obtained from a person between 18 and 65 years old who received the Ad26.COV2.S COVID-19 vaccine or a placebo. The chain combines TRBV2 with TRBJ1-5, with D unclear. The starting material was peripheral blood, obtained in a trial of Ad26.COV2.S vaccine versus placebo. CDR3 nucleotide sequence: TGTGCCAGCAGTGAAGCCGGAAATCAGCCCCAGCATTTT. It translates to CASSEAGNQPQHF.